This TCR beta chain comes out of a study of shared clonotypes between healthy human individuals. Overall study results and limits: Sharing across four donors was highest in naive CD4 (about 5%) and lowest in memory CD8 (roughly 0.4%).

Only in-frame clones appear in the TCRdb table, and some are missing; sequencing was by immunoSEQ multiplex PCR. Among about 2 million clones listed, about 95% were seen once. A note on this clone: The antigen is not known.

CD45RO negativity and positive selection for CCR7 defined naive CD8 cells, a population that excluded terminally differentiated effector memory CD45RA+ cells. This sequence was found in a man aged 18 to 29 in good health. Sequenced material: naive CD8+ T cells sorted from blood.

CDR3: CGVTPGDTYEQYF. CDR3 DNA: TGTGGCGTTACACCCGGGGATACCTACGAGCAGTACTTC. This rearrangement joins TRBV2 to TRBJ2-7, with D possibly matching TRBD2 (5 bases). The CDR3 is made up of 13 amino acids. Germline CDR1 and CDR2: SNHLY and FYNNEI.